A selection of T cell receptor beta chains follows, all from one sample in a study of cytomegalovirus exposure and HLA in healthy donors. Repertoires were generated with immunoSEQ multiplex PCR, while TCRdb's copy carries only in-frame clones and drops some. The table shows around 160,000 clones, with 80% to 85% occurring only once. Sample: PBMCs. The source is a man aged 45 to 65 in good health and CMV-seropositive. Each CDR3 is given with its conserved first and last residue. A D gene is named only where the DNA matches it firmly. Clone size is given for some rows only: seen once, a few or many times, or a class if the clone is expanded.

abundance: NA
v_gene: TRBV29-1
len: 18
j_gene: TRBJ2-7
d_gene: NA
CDR3nt: TGCAGCGTTGTGAAGGGGACACGAGGACAGCTTGCCTCCTACGAGCAGTACTTC
CDR3aa: CSVVKGTRGQLASYEQYF

abundance: NA
v_gene: TRBV10-3
len: 18
j_gene: TRBJ2-6
d_gene: TRBD1
CDR3nt: TGTGCCATCAGCGCTCCCGGGACAGGGGGCTCTGGGGCCAACGTCCTGACTTTC
CDR3aa: CAISAPGTGGSGANVLTF

abundance: NA
v_gene: TRBV19
len: 14
j_gene: TRBJ1-2
d_gene: TRBD1
CDR3nt: TGTGCCAGTAGTCCCCTGGGACAGGGAGTTGGCTACACCTTC
CDR3aa: CASSPLGQGVGYTF

abundance: NA
v_gene: TRBV5-1
len: 15
j_gene: TRBJ1-1
d_gene: TRBD1
CDR3nt: TGCGCCAGCAGCTGGACCGGGACAGCAAACACTGAAGCTTTCTTT
CDR3aa: CASSWTGTANTEAFF

abundance: once
v_gene: TRBV4-1
len: 16
j_gene: TRBJ1-2
d_gene: TRBD1
CDR3nt: TGCGCCAGCAGCCCTTCCGGGGACAGGGTAAACTATGGCTACACCTTC
CDR3aa: CASSPSGDRVNYGYTF

abundance: NA
v_gene: TRBV13
len: 14
j_gene: TRBJ1-4
d_gene: NA
CDR3nt: TGTGCCAGCAGCCAAACGGGGTTGAATGAAAAACTGTTTTTT
CDR3aa: CASSQTGLNEKLFF

abundance: NA
v_gene: TRBV9
len: 17
j_gene: TRBJ2-1
d_gene: TRBD2
CDR3nt: TGTGCCAGCAGCAGAACTAGCGGGGGGCTGACCTACAATGAGCAGTTCTTC
CDR3aa: CASSRTSGGLTYNEQFF

abundance: once
v_gene: TRBV5-1
len: 14
j_gene: TRBJ2-5
d_gene: NA
CDR3nt: TGCGCCAGCAGCTTGGGTGCCGTTAGAGAGACCCAGTACTTC
CDR3aa: CASSLGAVRETQYF

abundance: NA
v_gene: TRBV5-6
len: 16
j_gene: TRBJ1-1
d_gene: NA
CDR3nt: TGTGCCAGCAGTCCCCTACAGGGACCGGAGAACACTGAAGCTTTCTTT
CDR3aa: CASSPLQGPENTEAFF

abundance: NA
v_gene: TRBV4-2
len: 13
j_gene: TRBJ2-1
d_gene: NA
CDR3nt: TGTGCCAGCAGCTCCTACATGGGTACGGGGCAGTTCTTC
CDR3aa: CASSSYMGTGQFF

abundance: once
v_gene: TRBV7-9
len: 14
j_gene: TRBJ1-2
d_gene: NA
CDR3nt: TGTGCCAGCAGCTCCACACAGGTTAACTATGGCTACACCTTC
CDR3aa: CASSSTQVNYGYTF

abundance: NA
v_gene: TRBV13
len: 15
j_gene: TRBJ1-2
d_gene: TRBD1
CDR3nt: TGTGCCAGCAGCTCCCAATTGACAGGGGACTATGGCTACACCTTC
CDR3aa: CASSSQLTGDYGYTF

abundance: NA
v_gene: TRBV5-1
len: 16
j_gene: TRBJ2-6
d_gene: NA
CDR3nt: TGCGCCAGCAGCGCCGACCCCCAGGTTGGGGCCAACGTCCTGACTTTC
CDR3aa: CASSADPQVGANVLTF

abundance: once
v_gene: TRBV30
len: 15
j_gene: TRBJ2-7
d_gene: TRBD2
CDR3nt: TGTGCCGTTCGACCCCGGGGGACTAGCGTCCACGAGCAGTACTTC
CDR3aa: CAVRPRGTSVHEQYF

abundance: NA
v_gene: TRBV21-1
len: 13
j_gene: TRBJ1-1
d_gene: NA
CDR3nt: TGTGCCAGCAGGGGGGCCGGGAACACTGAAGCTTTCTTT
CDR3aa: CASRGAGNTEAFF

abundance: NA
v_gene: TRBV13
len: 14
j_gene: TRBJ2-7
d_gene: TRBD1
CDR3nt: TGTGCCAGCACTATTGGGACAGTCTCCTACGAGCAGTACTTC
CDR3aa: CASTIGTVSYEQYF

abundance: NA
v_gene: TRBV19
len: 14
j_gene: TRBJ1-2
d_gene: TRBD1
CDR3nt: TGTGCCAGTACCCGACAGGGGTTGAGCTATGGCTACACCTTC
CDR3aa: CASTRQGLSYGYTF

abundance: NA
v_gene: TRBV19
len: 14
j_gene: TRBJ1-1
d_gene: NA
CDR3nt: TGTGCCAGTAGTAATCTACAGTTGAACACTGAAGCTTTCTTT
CDR3aa: CASSNLQLNTEAFF

abundance: NA
v_gene: TRBV5-1
len: 16
j_gene: TRBJ2-3
d_gene: NA
CDR3nt: TGCGCCAGCAGCTTGGCCACTACCTCTCACACAGATACGCAGTATTTT
CDR3aa: CASSLATTSHTDTQYF

abundance: NA
v_gene: TRBV15
len: 16
j_gene: TRBJ2-7
d_gene: TRBD2
CDR3nt: TGTGCCACCAGCAGAGATTATAGCGGGAGCTCCTACGAGCAGTACTTC
CDR3aa: CATSRDYSGSSYEQYF